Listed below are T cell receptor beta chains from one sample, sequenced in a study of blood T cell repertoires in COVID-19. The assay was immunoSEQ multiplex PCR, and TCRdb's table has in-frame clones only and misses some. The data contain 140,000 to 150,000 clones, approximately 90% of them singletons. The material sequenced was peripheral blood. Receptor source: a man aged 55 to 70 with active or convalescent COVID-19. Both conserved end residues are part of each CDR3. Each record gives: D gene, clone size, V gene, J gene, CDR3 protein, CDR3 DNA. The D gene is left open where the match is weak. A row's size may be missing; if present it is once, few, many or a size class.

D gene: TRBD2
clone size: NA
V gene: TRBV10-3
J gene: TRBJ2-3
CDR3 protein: CAISDTSGRSDTQYF
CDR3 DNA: TGTGCCATCAGTGACACTAGCGGGAGATCAGATACGCAGTATTTT

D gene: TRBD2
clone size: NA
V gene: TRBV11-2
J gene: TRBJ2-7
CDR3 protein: CASSSIAGGPYEQYF
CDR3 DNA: TGTGCCAGCAGCTCCATAGCGGGGGGGCCCTACGAGCAGTACTTC

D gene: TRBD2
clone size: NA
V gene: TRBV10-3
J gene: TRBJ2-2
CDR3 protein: CAISESLLTSAGAELFF
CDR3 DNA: TGTGCCATCAGTGAGTCGCTCCTGACTAGCGCTGGTGCGGAGCTGTTTTTT

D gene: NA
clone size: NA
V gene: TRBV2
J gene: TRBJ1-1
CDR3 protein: CASSGEGGSTEAFF
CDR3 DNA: TGTGCCAGCAGTGGCGAAGGGGGTAGCACTGAAGCTTTCTTT

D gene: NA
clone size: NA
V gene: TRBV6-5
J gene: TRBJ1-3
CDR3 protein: CASSIRSGNTIYF
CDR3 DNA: TGTGCCAGCAGTATCAGATCTGGAAACACCATATATTTT

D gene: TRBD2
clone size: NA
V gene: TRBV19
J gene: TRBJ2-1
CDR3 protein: CASTRGLAGYNEQFF
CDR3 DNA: TGTGCCAGTACGAGGGGACTAGCGGGGTACAATGAGCAGTTCTTC

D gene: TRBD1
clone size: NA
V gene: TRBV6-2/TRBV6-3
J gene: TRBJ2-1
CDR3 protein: CASSSRQGGSYNEQFF
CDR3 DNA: TGTGCCAGCAGTTCCAGACAGGGGGGCTCCTACAATGAGCAGTTCTTC

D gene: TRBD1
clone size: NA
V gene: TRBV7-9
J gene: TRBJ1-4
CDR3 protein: CALGTGDSLANEKLFF
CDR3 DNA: TGTGCCTTGGGGACAGGGGACTCCCTGGCAAATGAAAAACTGTTTTTT

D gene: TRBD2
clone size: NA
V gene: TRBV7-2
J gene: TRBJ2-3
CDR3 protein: CASRPTSGIGDTQYF
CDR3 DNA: TGTGCCAGCAGGCCCACTAGCGGGATAGGAGATACGCAGTATTTT

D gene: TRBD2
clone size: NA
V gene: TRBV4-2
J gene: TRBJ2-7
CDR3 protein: CASSHSGGGYEQYF
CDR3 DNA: TGTGCCAGCAGCCACAGCGGGGGGGGGTACGAGCAGTACTTC

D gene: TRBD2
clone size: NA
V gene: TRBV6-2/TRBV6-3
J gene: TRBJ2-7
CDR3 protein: CASSFRRGVAYEQYF
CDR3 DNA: TGTGCCAGCAGTTTCCGGCGGGGGGTCGCCTACGAGCAGTACTTC

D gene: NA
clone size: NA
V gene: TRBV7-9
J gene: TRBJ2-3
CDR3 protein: CASSYSGQGTDTQYF
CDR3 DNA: TGTGCCAGCAGCTACTCAGGGCAGGGAACAGATACGCAGTATTTT

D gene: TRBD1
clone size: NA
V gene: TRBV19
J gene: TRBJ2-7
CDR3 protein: CASTPGTGKGEQYF
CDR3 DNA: TGTGCCAGTACCCCCGGGACAGGGAAGGGCGAGCAGTACTTC

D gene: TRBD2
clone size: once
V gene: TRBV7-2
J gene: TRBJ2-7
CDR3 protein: CASSGSGGSSYEQYF
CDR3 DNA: TGTGCCAGCAGCGGAAGTGGCGGGAGCTCCTACGAGCAGTACTTC

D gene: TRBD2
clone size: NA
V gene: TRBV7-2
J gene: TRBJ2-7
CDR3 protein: CASSLQLAGPYEQYF
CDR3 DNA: TGTGCCAGCAGCTTACAACTAGCGGGTCCTTACGAGCAGTACTTC

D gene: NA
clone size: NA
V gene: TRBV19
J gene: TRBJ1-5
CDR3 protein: CASSTQGFNQPQHF
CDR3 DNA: TGTGCCAGTAGTACTCAGGGTTTCAATCAGCCCCAGCATTTT

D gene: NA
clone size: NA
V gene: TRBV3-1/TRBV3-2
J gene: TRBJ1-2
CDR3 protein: CASSQAQGYSNYGYTF
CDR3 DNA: TGTGCCAGCAGCCAGGCTCAGGGATACTCTAACTATGGCTACACCTTC

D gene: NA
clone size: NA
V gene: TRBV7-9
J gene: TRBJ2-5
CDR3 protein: CASSSQGGIWETQYF
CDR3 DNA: TGTGCCAGCAGCTCCCAGGGGGGAATTTGGGAGACCCAGTACTTC

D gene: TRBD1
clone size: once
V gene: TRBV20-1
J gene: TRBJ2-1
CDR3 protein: CSASRDRDPFF
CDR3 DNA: TGCAGTGCTAGTAGGGACAGGGATCCGTTCTTC

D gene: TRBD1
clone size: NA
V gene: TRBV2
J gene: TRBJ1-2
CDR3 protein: CASSETRDRGLYGYTF
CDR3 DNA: TGTGCCAGCAGTGAAACCCGTGACAGGGGGCTGTATGGCTACACCTTC

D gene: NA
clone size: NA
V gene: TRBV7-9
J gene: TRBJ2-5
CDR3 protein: CASSAQTTQETQYF
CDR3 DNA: TGTGCCAGCAGCGCACAGACTACTCAAGAGACCCAGTACTTC

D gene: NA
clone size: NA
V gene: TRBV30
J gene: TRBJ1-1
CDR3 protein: CAWSAQRNTEAFF
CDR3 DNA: TGTGCCTGGAGTGCTCAGCGGAACACTGAAGCTTTCTTT

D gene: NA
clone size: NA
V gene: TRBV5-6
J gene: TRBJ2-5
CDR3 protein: CASSLTRETQYF
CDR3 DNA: TGTGCCAGCAGCTTGACTAGAGAGACCCAGTACTTC

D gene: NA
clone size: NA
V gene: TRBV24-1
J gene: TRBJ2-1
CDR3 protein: CASQGGVGEQFF
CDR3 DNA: TGTGCCAGCCAAGGGGGGGTGGGTGAGCAGTTCTTC

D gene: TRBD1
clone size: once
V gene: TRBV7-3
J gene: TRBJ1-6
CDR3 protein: CASSPGTGYNSPLHF
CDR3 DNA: TGTGCCAGCAGCCCAGGGACAGGGTATAATTCACCCCTCCACTTT

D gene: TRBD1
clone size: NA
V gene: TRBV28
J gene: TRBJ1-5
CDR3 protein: CASSLGQSNQPQHF
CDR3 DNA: TGTGCCAGCAGTTTGGGACAGAGCAATCAGCCCCAGCATTTT

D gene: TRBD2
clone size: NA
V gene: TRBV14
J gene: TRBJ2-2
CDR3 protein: CASSHVRGSNTGELFF
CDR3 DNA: TGTGCCAGCAGCCATGTGCGGGGGAGTAACACCGGGGAGCTGTTTTTT

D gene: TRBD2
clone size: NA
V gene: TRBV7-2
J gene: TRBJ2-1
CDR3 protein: CASNSGGINNEQFF
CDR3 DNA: TGTGCCAGCAATAGCGGGGGGATTAACAATGAGCAGTTCTTC

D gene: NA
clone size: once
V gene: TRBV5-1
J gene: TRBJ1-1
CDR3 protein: CASSLVIIWGRGDTEAFF
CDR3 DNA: TGCGCCAGCAGCTTGGTTATAATTTGGGGGCGAGGGGATACTGAAGCTTTCTTT

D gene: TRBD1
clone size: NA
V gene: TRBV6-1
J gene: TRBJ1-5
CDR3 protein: CASSASARGTNQPQHF
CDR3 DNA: TGTGCCAGCAGTGCCTCGGCCAGGGGGACCAATCAGCCCCAGCATTTT

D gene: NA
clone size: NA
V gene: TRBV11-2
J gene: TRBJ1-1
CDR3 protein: CASSLASAGTEAFF
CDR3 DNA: TGTGCCAGCAGCTTAGCCTCGGCGGGGACTGAAGCTTTCTTT

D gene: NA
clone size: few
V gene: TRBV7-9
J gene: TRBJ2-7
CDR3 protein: CASSLVGGYEQYF
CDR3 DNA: TGTGCCAGCAGCTTAGTTGGGGGGTACGAGCAGTACTTC

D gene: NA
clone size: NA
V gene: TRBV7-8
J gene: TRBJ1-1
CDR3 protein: CASSPTVLGNTEAFF
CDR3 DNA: TGTGCCAGCAGCCCGACAGTGCTCGGAAACACTGAAGCTTTCTTT

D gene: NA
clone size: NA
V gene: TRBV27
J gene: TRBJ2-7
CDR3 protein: CASSLSVGALPYEQYF
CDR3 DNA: TGTGCCAGCAGTTTATCGGTCGGAGCTCTACCCTACGAGCAGTACTTC

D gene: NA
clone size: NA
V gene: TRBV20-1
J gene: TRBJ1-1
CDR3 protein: CSASKRGPDTEAFF
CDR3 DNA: TGCAGTGCTAGTAAAAGGGGTCCGGACACTGAAGCTTTCTTT

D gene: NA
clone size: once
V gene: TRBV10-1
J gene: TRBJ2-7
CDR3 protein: CASSESLPGYEQYF
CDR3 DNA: TGCGCCAGCAGTGAGAGCCTACCCGGCTACGAGCAGTACTTC

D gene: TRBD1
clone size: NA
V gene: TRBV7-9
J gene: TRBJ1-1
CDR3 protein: CASSSWDRGPGGEAFF
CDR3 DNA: TGTGCCAGCAGCTCCTGGGACAGGGGGCCAGGTGGTGAAGCTTTCTTT

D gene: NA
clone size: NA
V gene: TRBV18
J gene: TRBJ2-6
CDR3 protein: CASSANKISGANVLTF
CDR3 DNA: TGTGCCAGCTCAGCGAATAAGATCTCTGGGGCCAACGTCCTGACTTTC

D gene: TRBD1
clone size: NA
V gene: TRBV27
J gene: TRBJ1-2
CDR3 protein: CASSLSLGGTGAGGYTF
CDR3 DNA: TGTGCCAGCAGTTTATCTTTAGGAGGAACAGGGGCTGGGGGCTACACCTTC

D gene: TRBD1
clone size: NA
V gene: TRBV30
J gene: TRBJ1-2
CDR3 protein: CAWRQGAIYGYTF
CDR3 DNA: TGTGCCTGGAGACAGGGGGCTATCTATGGCTACACCTTC

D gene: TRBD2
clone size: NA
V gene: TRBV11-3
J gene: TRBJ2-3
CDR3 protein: CASSLGREPGDTQYF
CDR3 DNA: TGTGCCAGCAGCTTGGGGCGGGAGCCGGGAGATACGCAGTATTTT

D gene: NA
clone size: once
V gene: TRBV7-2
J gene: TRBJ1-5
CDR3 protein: CASSLEASNQPQHF
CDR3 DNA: TGTGCCAGCAGCTTAGAAGCAAGCAATCAGCCCCAGCATTTT

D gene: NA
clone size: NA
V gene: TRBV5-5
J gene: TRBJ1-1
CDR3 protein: CASSLLGDSGTEAFF
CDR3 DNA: TGTGCCAGCAGCTTGCTGGGGGACTCAGGCACTGAAGCTTTCTTT

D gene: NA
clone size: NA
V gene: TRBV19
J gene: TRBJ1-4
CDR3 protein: CASVDIWEKLFF
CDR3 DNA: TGTGCCAGCGTGGACATCTGGGAAAAACTGTTTTTT

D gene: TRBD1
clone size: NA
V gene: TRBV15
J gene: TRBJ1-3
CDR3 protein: CATSRAQSGGRRNTIYF
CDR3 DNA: TGTGCCACCAGCAGAGCGCAATCAGGGGGCAGAAGAAACACCATATATTTT

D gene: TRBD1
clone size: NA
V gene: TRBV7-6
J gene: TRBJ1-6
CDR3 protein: CASSLGFAGGAFSYNSPLHF
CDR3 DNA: TGTGCCAGCAGCTTAGGTTTTGCAGGGGGAGCTTTCTCCTATAATTCACCCCTCCACTTT

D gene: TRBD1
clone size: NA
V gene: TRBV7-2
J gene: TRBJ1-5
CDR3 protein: CASSPDRLQPQHF
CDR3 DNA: TGTGCCAGCAGCCCGGACAGGTTGCAGCCCCAGCATTTT

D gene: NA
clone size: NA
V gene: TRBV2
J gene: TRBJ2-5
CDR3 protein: CASSEAPLQETQYF
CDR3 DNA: TGTGCCAGCAGTGAAGCCCCCCTACAAGAGACCCAGTACTTC

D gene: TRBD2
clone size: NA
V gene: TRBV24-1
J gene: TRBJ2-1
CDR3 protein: CATSDPGLAGALKQFF
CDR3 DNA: TGTGCCACCAGTGATCCGGGACTAGCGGGGGCCTTGAAGCAGTTCTTC

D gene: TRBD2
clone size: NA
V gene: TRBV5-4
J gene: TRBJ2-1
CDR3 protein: CASSSGKSNEQFF
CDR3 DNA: TGTGCCAGCAGCAGCGGGAAATCAAATGAGCAGTTCTTC

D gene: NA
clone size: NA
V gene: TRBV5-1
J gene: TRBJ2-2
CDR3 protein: CASRPVLVAGELFF
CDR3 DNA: TGCGCCAGCAGGCCAGTCCTAGTCGCCGGGGAGCTGTTTTTT

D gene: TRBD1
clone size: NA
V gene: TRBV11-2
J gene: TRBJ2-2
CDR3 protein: CASSSGQAYTGELFF
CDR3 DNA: TGTGCCAGCAGCTCTGGACAGGCGTACACCGGGGAGCTGTTTTTT